One and the same sample provided the 17 T cell receptor beta chains below, sequenced in a study of blood T cell repertoires in COVID-19. Assay used: immunoSEQ multiplex PCR; TCRdb lists only in-frame clones, some missing. Here the sample spans roughly 250,000 clones, roughly nine tenths being singletons. The sequencing sample was made of peripheral blood. These receptor sequences come from a woman in her thirties with COVID-19, enrolled during active disease.

The genes are TRBV12-5 and TRBJ1-2; the D is unclear. CDR3 length: 15 residues. V was cut by 2 bases and J by 6 bases, with 16 bases left in between. Germline values: CDR1 LGHNT, CDR2 FRNRAP. CDR3 sequence: CASGLLDLVGDGYTF. The CDR3 DNA reads TGTGCTAGTGGTTTGCTCGACCTCGTCGGGGATGGCTACACCTTC.

This clone turned up a few times. The chain combines TRBV5-1 with TRBJ2-7, with a possible D match to TRBD2 (5 bases). The CDR3 has 15 residues. Trimming left V 1 base short and J 2 bases short, with 13 bases between. Germline V gene data show CDR1 as SGHRS and CDR2 as YFSETQ. The CDR3 here is CASSLYGESPYEQYF. In DNA form, the CDR3 reads TGCGCCAGCAGCTTGTACGGGGAATCCCCCTACGAGCAGTACTTC. The full variable domain, rest sourced from reference TRBV5-1 and TRBJ2-7, is KAGVTQTPRYLIKTRGQQVTLSCSPISGHRSVSWYQQTPGQGLQFLFEYFSETQRNKGNFPGRFSGRQFSNSRSEMNVSTLELGDSALYLCASSLYGESPYEQYFGPGTRLTVT.

The V call is TRBV11-1, the J call TRBJ2-1, with D unclear. Germline CDR1 reads SGHAT; CDR2 reads FQDESV (reference sequence). This CDR3 has 13 amino acids. V lost 1 base to trimming and J lost 9 bases, with 10 bases between them. The CDR3 DNA sequence: TGTGCCAGCAGCTTAGTGAGAGCCTCTGAGCAGTTCTTC. Protein sequence: CASSLVRASEQFF. Drawing the rest from reference TRBV11-1 and TRBJ2-1, the complete variable domain is EAEVAQSPRYKITEKSQAVAFWCDPISGHATLYWYRQILGQGPELLVQFQDESVVDDSQLPKDRFSAERLKGVDSTLKIQPAELGDSAMYLCASSLVRASEQFFGPGTRLTVL.

The chain carries TRBV6-5 and TRBJ1-2; D gene unclear. Germline V gene lookup returns CDR1 MNHEY and CDR2 SVGAGI. The V end was cut by 7 bases, the J end by 8 bases, with 17 bases between. The length of the CDR3 is 13 residues. The chain's CDR3 is CASKEVTQRGYTF. CDR3 sequence (DNA): TGTGCCAGCAAGGAGGTGACCCAGAGAGGCTACACCTTC.

The chain joins TRBV27 to TRBJ2-1; 7 nucleotides align to TRBD1. The junction had 3 bases not matched to a gene; V was cut back by 4 bases and J by 0 bases. CDR1 and CDR2 (germline): MNHEY, SMNVEV (reference sequence). CDR3 size: 15 residues. The CDR3 DNA is TGTGCCAGCAGTTCGGACAGGAGCTCCTACAATGAGCAGTTCTTC. This gives the protein CASSSDRSSYNEQFF.

The chain links TRBV10-1 to TRBJ2-7; 8 nucleotides line up with TRBD2. The germline gives CDR1 WNHNN, CDR2 SYGVQD (reference sequence). This CDR3 comprises 15 residues. With 2 bases clipped from V and 4 bases from J, the junction kept 7 bases outside the gene matches. The DNA for the CDR3 is TGCGCCAGCAGTGAGGGGGGGACTAGAAATTACGAGCAGTACTTC. It specifies CASSEGGTRNYEQYF.

CDR3 loop: CSAVGRQGSSYEQYF. In DNA, the CDR3 is TGCAGCGCCGTAGGAAGGCAGGGTAGCTCCTACGAGCAGTACTTC. J is TRBJ2-7 and V is TRBV29-1; TRBD1 is a possible D gene (5 bases). Germline V gene data show CDR1 as SQVTM and CDR2 as ANQGSEA. V was pared by 7 bases and J by 0 bases, with 19 bases between. The CDR3 length is 15 residues.

This clone has a single count. The chain links TRBV11-3 to TRBJ2-1; TRBD2 is a possible D gene (5 bases). Deletions cut 1 base from V and 4 bases from J, with 14 bases between. The CDR3 sequence is 16 residues long. Per germline, CDR1 SGHNT and CDR2 YENEEA. For the CDR3, the DNA is TGTGCCAGCAGCTTAGTGGCTCGGGGAACATACAATGAGCAGTTCTTC. Its protein is CASSLVARGTYNEQFF. Based on the CDR3 plus reference TRBV11-3 and TRBJ2-1, the full variable domain is EAGVVQSPRYKIIEKKQPVAFWCNPISGHNTLYWYLQNLGQGPELLIRYENEEAVDDSQLPKDRFSAERLKGVDSTLKIQPAELGDSAVYLCASSLVARGTYNEQFFGPGTRLTVL.

This clone was detected once. This rearrangement joins TRBV14 to TRBJ2-5; TRBD1 matches 7 bases. This CDR3 spans 14 amino acids. Germline loops: CDR1 SGHDN, CDR2 FVKESK. V trimming: 5 bases; J trimming: 5 bases; junction bases outside the gene matches: 8. The CDR3 loop reads CASSTGTAWETQYF. CDR3 DNA sequence: TGTGCCAGCAGCACCGGGACAGCCTGGGAGACCCAGTACTTC.

The CDR3 spells CASSELISSGNTIYF. The CDR3 nucleotides are TGCGCCAGCAGTGAGTTGATCAGCTCTGGAAACACCATATATTTT. The genes are TRBV10-2 and TRBJ1-3; D gene unclear. CDR3 size: 15 residues. V gave up 1 base and J gave up 0 bases, with 7 bases separating them. In germline, CDR1 is WSHSY, CDR2 SAAADI.

CDR3 bases: TGTGCCAGCAGGTTGGGACTAGCGAGTTCTGGGGCCAACGTCCTGACTTTC. This translates into CASRLGLASSGANVLTF. The chain joins TRBV2 to TRBJ2-6; TRBD2 aligns across 10 bases. Germline values: CDR1 SNHLY, CDR2 FYNNEI. With 6 bases clipped from V and 1 base from J, the junction kept 6 bases outside the gene matches. CDR3 length equals 17 residues.

The chain couples TRBV4-1 to TRBJ2-1; the match to TRBD2 covers 9 bases. Germline CDR1 reads MGHRA; CDR2 reads YSYEKL. V was clipped by 0 bases and J by 0 bases; unmatched bases: 12. The length of the CDR3 is 20 residues. CDR3 residues: CASSQDPAGGWGISYNEQFF. In DNA, the CDR3 is TGCGCCAGCAGCCAAGATCCAGCGGGGGGTTGGGGAATCTCCTACAATGAGCAGTTCTTC.

The chain employs TRBV4-1 and TRBJ2-3, with 7 bases lining up with TRBD2. V lost 2 bases, J lost 12 bases, and 5 bases stayed unmatched. In germline, CDR1 is MGHRA, CDR2 YSYEKL. There are 12 residues in the CDR3. The CDR3 DNA is TGCGCCAGCAGCCAACCGGGGGGATCCCAGTATTTT. Translating gives CASSQPGGSQYF.

This clone was seen repeatedly, ten times or more. This chain connects TRBV19 to TRBJ1-5; the D is unclear. There are 13 residues in the CDR3. V was pared by 7 bases and J by 7 bases, with 14 bases between. Germline CDR1 and CDR2: LNHDA and SQIVND (reference sequence). CDR3: CASTGSGGQPQHF. The CDR3 bases are TGTGCCAGTACCGGATCAGGAGGGCAGCCCCAGCATTTT.

The chain combines TRBV30 with TRBJ2-7, with 7 nucleotides matching TRBD1. Germline V gives CDR1 GTSNPN, CDR2 SVGIG (reference sequence). Trimming took 3 bases from V and 4 from J; bases not matched to a gene: 12. This CDR3 is built from 15 residues. CDR3: CAWSASLGTDYEQYF. CDR3 sequence (DNA): TGTGCCTGGAGCGCTAGCTTGGGGACAGATTACGAGCAGTACTTC.

This clone was observed at least ten times. The gene calls are TRBV4-1 and TRBJ1-2, with D possibly matching TRBD1 (6 bases). Looked up from germline, CDR1 is MGHRA and CDR2 is YSYEKL. V lost 4 bases and J lost 6, with 15 bases in between. This CDR3 is 14 amino acids long. The CDR3 DNA follows: TGCGCCAGCAGCCCGTTCGGGGGGCGGGATGGCTACACCTTC. This codes for CASSPFGGRDGYTF.

The table lists this clone with a count of one. J is TRBJ2-2 and V is TRBV3-1 (or the pseudogene TRBV3-2), with TRBD2 matching 11 bases. After removal of 6 bases from V and 7 bases from J, the junction contained 10 bases not matched to a gene. CDR1 is LGHDT, CDR2 YNNKEL, per germline (reference sequence). The CDR3 runs 16 residues. CDR3 sequence (DNA): TGTGCCAGCAGTCCCCATAGCGGGGGGGCGATCGGGGAGCTGTTTTTT. Protein sequence: CASSPHSGGAIGELFF.